Shown below are 27 T cell receptor beta chains from a single sample sequenced in a study of T cell responses to AZD1222 COVID-19 vaccine. Method: immunoSEQ multiplex PCR; TCRdb's copy keeps in-frame clones and lacks some. The repertoire holds about 130,000 clones, with approximately 93% as singletons. The sequencing used peripheral blood, collected on day 0 of AZD1222 vaccination. Source of these receptors: an adult in good health.

This clone appeared a few times. The rearrangement links TRBV29-1 to TRBJ2-5, with TRBD2 matching 7 bases. CDR3 length equals 13 residues. Germline V lookup: CDR1 SQVTM, CDR2 ANQGSEA. V was clipped by 6 bases and J by 5 bases; unmatched bases: 9. CDR3 amino acids: CSVAHGRRETQYF. In DNA form, the CDR3 reads TGCAGCGTCGCCCACGGGAGGCGGGAGACCCAGTACTTC.

The rearrangement links TRBV7-9 to TRBJ1-1; no reliable D call. Germline V lookup: CDR1 SEHNR, CDR2 FQNEAQ (reference sequence). The CDR3 loop spans 15 amino acids. V lost 1 base, J lost 0 bases, and 9 bases lay in between. CDR3 sequence reads: CASSLGHSLNTEAFF. The CDR3 DNA sequence: TGTGCCAGCAGCTTAGGTCACAGCCTGAACACTGAAGCTTTCTTT.

The CDR3 DNA is TGTGCCAGCAGCTTAAACACTGAAGCTTTCTTT. Encoded protein: CASSLNTEAFF. This chain joins TRBV7-9 and TRBJ1-1; no clear D. CDR3 size: 11 residues. The V end was cut by 2 bases, the J end by 2 bases, with 0 bases between. The germline V gene has CDR1 SEHNR and CDR2 FQNEAQ (reference sequence).

This chain uses TRBV3-1 (or the pseudogene TRBV3-2) with TRBJ1-2, with D unclear. Germline CDR1 and CDR2: LGHDT and YNNKEL (reference sequence). V was cut by 4 bases and J by 4 bases, with 13 bases left in between. This CDR3 region has 14 residues. The CDR3 bases are TGTGCCAGCAGCCTCGAGGGCCCCATCTATGGCTACACCTTC. Encoded protein: CASSLEGPIYGYTF.

This clone has just a few counts. This CDR3 reads CASSARQGANSPLHF. CDR3 nucleotide sequence: TGTGCCAGCAGCGCCCGACAGGGGGCTAATTCACCCCTCCACTTT. The V gene is TRBV9, the J gene TRBJ1-6; 10 bases line up with TRBD1. Germline-derived CDR1 and CDR2 are SGDLS and YYNGEE. The trim removed 3 bases at V and 6 bases at J, leaving 3 bases unmatched. The CDR3 length is 15 residues.

The rearrangement joins TRBV15 to TRBJ2-3; no clear D gene. This CDR3 spans 14 amino acids. V was cut by 0 bases and J by 0 bases, with 4 bases left in between. Per germline, CDR1 LNHNV and CDR2 YYDKDF (reference sequence). The CDR3 bases are TGTGCCACCAGCAGAGATATGAGCACAGATACGCAGTATTTT. Translation: CATSRDMSTDTQYF.

The J gene is TRBJ1-4, the V gene TRBV4-1; D not resolved. The V end lost 0 bases, the J end lost 5 bases, and 7 bases lay between the germline ends. The CDR3 spans 14 residues. The V gene's germline CDR1 is MGHRA and CDR2 YSYEKL. This CDR3 is CASSQDRRNEKLFF. In DNA form, the CDR3 reads TGCGCCAGCAGCCAAGACAGACGGAATGAAAAACTGTTTTTT.

The V and J genes are TRBV5-4 and TRBJ2-1; the D is unclear. The CDR3 has 11 residues. V dropped 10 bases and J dropped 3 bases, with 8 bases sitting between them. The germline V gene has CDR1 SGHNT and CDR2 YYREEE (reference sequence). The CDR3 is CASTGYNEQFF. The CDR3 nucleotides are TGTGCCTCTACGGGCTACAATGAGCAGTTCTTC.

V is TRBV4-1 and J is TRBJ2-3; 7 nucleotides line up with TRBD1. This CDR3 contains 16 residues. Trimming at V came to 4 bases and at J to 5 bases, leaving 12 bases not matched to a gene. CDR1 and CDR2 (germline): MGHRA, YSYEKL. CDR3 loop: CASSLPRGQSQDTQYF. CDR3 nucleotide sequence: TGCGCCAGCAGCCTCCCCCGGGGACAGTCTCAAGATACGCAGTATTTT.

This clone was counted once. The rearrangement joins TRBV4-1 to TRBJ2-7; 9 bases fit TRBD2. CDR1 is MGHRA, CDR2 YSYEKL, per germline. V dropped 1 base and J dropped 5; count of bases not matched to a gene: 12. This CDR3 has 17 amino acids. In DNA, the CDR3 is TGCGCCAGCAGCCAAGTAGCTAGCGGGGAGTGGCCCCACGAGCAGTACTTC. Translated, it gives CASSQVASGEWPHEQYF.

This clone came up once. This CDR3 reads CASSFGTGGATEAFF. The CDR3 DNA follows: TGTGCCAGCAGCTTCGGGACAGGGGGCGCAACTGAAGCTTTCTTT. This chain connects TRBV7-2 to TRBJ1-1; 12 bases are shared with TRBD1. The V and J ends lost 3 bases and 5 bases, in that order; junction bases with no gene match: 4. CDR1 and CDR2 (germline): SGHTA, FQGNSA. This CDR3 spans 15 amino acids.

The chain uses TRBV13 and TRBJ2-2; D perhaps matches TRBD2 (5 bases). Germline loops: CDR1 PRHDT, CDR2 FYEKMQ (reference sequence). The V end was cut by 0 bases, the J end by 5 bases, with 10 bases between. The CDR3 is 15 residues long. CDR3 sequence (DNA): TGTGCCAGCAGCTTAGGTCCCCCGGGAACCGGGGAGCTGTTTTTT. This translates into CASSLGPPGTGELFF.

The V call is TRBV4-1, the J call TRBJ2-1, with 9 nucleotides matching TRBD2. Germline CDR1 reads MGHRA; CDR2 reads YSYEKL. This CDR3 has 19 amino acids. V lost 1 base to trimming and J lost 0 bases; unmatched junction nucleotides: 10. CDR3 DNA sequence: TGCGCCAGCAGCCAAGTCATGGCCCCAGCGGGAGGCTCCTACAATGAGCAGTTCTTC. It codes for CASSQVMAPAGGSYNEQFF.

The rearrangement joins TRBV27 to TRBJ1-4, with 9 bases aligning to TRBD1. The ends lost 0 bases at V and 4 bases at J; junction bases unmatched: 0. Germline V CDR1 and CDR2: MNHEY, SMNVEV (reference sequence). The CDR3 contains 15 residues. The CDR3 here is CASSLSTGGNEKLFF. As DNA, the CDR3 is TGTGCCAGCAGTTTATCGACAGGGGGTAATGAAAAACTGTTTTTT.

The genes are TRBV28 and TRBJ1-1, with TRBD1 as a possible D gene (6 bases). The CDR3 totals 15 residues. The germline CDR1 and CDR2 sequences are MDHEN and SYDVKM. Between the trimmed V and J ends, which lost 2 bases and 0 bases, there was a span of 10 bases. CDR3 DNA: TGTGCCAGCAGTTTACCAGGGGCGATGAACACTGAAGCTTTCTTT. Translating gives CASSLPGAMNTEAFF.

The chain has TRBV30 and TRBJ2-5, with 9 bases lining up with TRBD1. V trimming: 5 bases; J trimming: 2 bases; junction bases outside the gene matches: 9. This CDR3 region has 15 residues. CDR1 and CDR2 (germline): GTSNPN, SVGIG (reference sequence). CDR3 amino acids: CAWHPGQGPQETQYF. In DNA, the CDR3 is TGTGCCTGGCACCCGGGACAGGGACCACAAGAGACCCAGTACTTC.

A single count supports this clone. The chain carries TRBV27 and TRBJ1-6; 8 positions agree with TRBD1. V lost 6 bases to trimming and J lost 7 bases; unmatched junction nucleotides: 2. CDR3 length: 13 amino acids. Germline V CDR1 and CDR2: MNHEY, SMNVEV (reference sequence). The CDR3 loop is CASRQGENSPLHF. Here the CDR3 DNA reads TGTGCCAGCAGACAGGGGGAGAATTCACCCCTCCACTTT.

The chain links TRBV27 to TRBJ2-7; D may be TRBD1 (5 bases). V dropped 0 bases and J dropped 3 bases, with 12 bases sitting between them. This CDR3 region has 15 residues. Per the germline V gene, CDR1 is MNHEY and CDR2 is SMNVEV (reference sequence). The DNA for the CDR3 is TGTGCCAGCAGTTTATCGGGCAGGGCTATCTACGAGCAGTACTTC. This gives the protein CASSLSGRAIYEQYF.

The chain recombines TRBV4-1 with TRBJ1-1; perhaps TRBD1 as D (6 bases). V dropped 6 bases and J dropped 5 bases, with 19 bases sitting between them. The CDR3 has 15 amino acids. CDR1 MGHRA and CDR2 YSYEKL come from the germline V gene. CDR3 loop: CASSPGARVGTEAFF. CDR3 coding DNA: TGCGCCAGCAGTCCAGGGGCGAGGGTTGGGACTGAAGCTTTCTTT.

The gene calls are TRBV18 and TRBJ2-3; 14 bases map to TRBD2. The V segment lost 3 bases and the J segment 2 bases; nucleotides outside the gene matches: 7. Per germline, CDR1 KGHSH and CDR2 LQKENI. The CDR3 is made up of 18 amino acids. CDR3 DNA: TGTGCCAGCTCACCCTCCGGACTAGCGGGAGGCCTCACAGATACGCAGTATTTT. Translating it yields CASSPSGLAGGLTDTQYF.

V and J are TRBV2 and TRBJ1-1, with unresolved D. V lost 4 bases and J lost 3, with 9 bases in between. The germline gives CDR1 SNHLY, CDR2 FYNNEI. This CDR3 spans 13 amino acids. CDR3 DNA sequence: TGTGCCAGCAGTGTACGGACGGACACTGAAGCTTTCTTT. Translation: CASSVRTDTEAFF.

The chain recombines TRBV2 with TRBJ1-2; 9 bases align to TRBD1. The trim removed 2 bases at V and 4 bases at J, leaving 8 bases unmatched. This CDR3 contains 16 residues. The germline V gene encodes CDR1 SNHLY and CDR2 FYNNEI. The CDR3 DNA is TGTGCCAGCAGTGAATCTCTTTCACAGGGGGCCTATGGCTACACCTTC. Translating it yields CASSESLSQGAYGYTF. Filled out from reference TRBV2 and TRBJ1-2, the complete variable domain reads EPEVTQTPSHQVTQMGQEVILRCVPISNHLYFYWYRQILGQKVEFLVSFYNNEISEKSEIFDDQFSVERPDGSNFTLKIRSTKLEDSAMYFCASSESLSQGAYGYTFGSGTRLTVV.

This clone is a singleton in its sample. The chain carries TRBV9 and TRBJ2-2; 13 nucleotides align to TRBD2. The germline V gene has CDR1 SGDLS and CDR2 YYNGEE. The CDR3 extends over 18 amino acids. V dropped 0 bases and J dropped 6; count of bases not matched to a gene: 8. Here the CDR3 DNA reads TGTGCCAGCAGCGTAGGACTAGCGGGAGGCGGAAACCCCGGGGAGCTGTTTTTT. Its protein product is CASSVGLAGGGNPGELFF.

This clone was observed a single time. This chain uses TRBV5-1 with TRBJ1-2; weak D call: TRBD1 (6 bases). Germline V gives CDR1 SGHRS, CDR2 YFSETQ. The V and J ends lost 4 bases and 8 bases respectively, with 15 bases between them. The CDR3 has 13 amino acids. CDR3 coding DNA: TGCGCCAGCAGCGCTGGGACAAATGGAGGCTACACCTTC. This encodes CASSAGTNGGYTF.

V gene TRBV7-9 combines with J gene TRBJ2-1; 9 bases line up with TRBD2. Germline V gene data show CDR1 as SEHNR and CDR2 as FQNEAQ (reference sequence). This CDR3 comprises 16 residues. The V gene end was trimmed by 1 base and the J gene end by 7 bases; junction bases not matched to a gene: 8. The CDR3 region has the DNA TGTGCCAGCAGCTTAGGGGTTGGGACTAGCTTTAATGAGCAGTTCTTC. Translation gives CASSLGVGTSFNEQFF.

The gene calls are TRBV28 and TRBJ2-1, with 7 bases fitting TRBD1. Germline loops: CDR1 MDHEN, CDR2 SYDVKM. The CDR3 is 15 residues long. Germline trimming cut 6 bases from V and 5 bases from J; bases unmatched to any gene: 10. CDR3 nucleotides: TGTGCCAGCAGCAGAGGGGGCCCCGGAAACAATGAGCAGTTCTTC. Translating gives CASSRGGPGNNEQFF.

The V call is TRBV3-1 (or the pseudogene TRBV3-2), the J call TRBJ2-4; D remains unclear. Between the trimmed V and J ends, which lost 0 bases and 10 bases, there was a span of 10 bases. The CDR3 length is 13 residues. CDR1 LGHDT and CDR2 YNNKEL come from the germline V gene (reference sequence). CDR3 protein: CASSQDSLAIQYF. CDR3 coding DNA: TGTGCCAGCAGCCAAGATTCGTTGGCTATTCAGTACTTC.